The 17 T cell receptor beta chains below were found in one sample sequenced in a study of blood T cell repertoires in COVID-19. Profiled with immunoSEQ multiplex PCR; TCRdb holds only in-frame clones, not every one. The repertoire includes 200,000 to 250,000 clones, 87% of them detected once, and 10% sits in the top ten. Source material: PBMCs or T cells enriched from blood (not recorded which). These receptors all come from a man between 18 and 29 years old with acute COVID-19.

The chain uses TRBV5-1 and TRBJ2-7, with 7 bases matching TRBD1. V lost 0 bases to trimming and J lost 2 bases; unmatched junction nucleotides: 2. Germline CDR1 and CDR2: SGHRS and YFSETQ. This CDR3 spans 14 amino acids. The CDR3 sequence: CASSLGTGAYEQYF. CDR3 nucleotides: TGCGCCAGCAGCTTGGGAACAGGGGCCTACGAGCAGTACTTC.

J is TRBJ2-2 and V is TRBV3-1 (or the pseudogene TRBV3-2); possibly TRBD1 for D (6 bases). The germline gives CDR1 LGHDT, CDR2 YNNKEL (reference sequence). This CDR3 is built from 14 residues. The V and J ends lost 4 bases and 2 bases respectively, with 8 bases between them. The CDR3 here is CASSRDINTGELFF. The CDR3 DNA reads TGTGCCAGCAGCCGGGACATAAACACCGGGGAGCTGTTTTTT.

The chain recombines TRBV5-1 with TRBJ1-4, with D unclear. Trimming stripped 4 bases from V and 4 bases from J, with 17 bases between. The CDR3 runs 16 residues. Germline-derived CDR1 and CDR2 are SGHRS and YFSETQ. This CDR3 reads CASSRSGQLLNEKLFF. The CDR3 nucleotides are TGCGCCAGCAGCAGAAGTGGGCAGCTTCTTAATGAAAAACTGTTTTTT.

This chain connects TRBV4-3 to TRBJ2-1; the D gene is possibly TRBD2 (6 bases). Trimming removed 1 base at V and 4 bases at J, with 11 bases between. The germline gives CDR1 LGHNA, CDR2 YSLEER. This CDR3 region has 15 residues. CDR3 DNA sequence: TGCGCCAGCAGCCAAGGGGGACTTGAATACAATGAGCAGTTCTTC. This sequence encodes CASSQGGLEYNEQFF.

The chain employs TRBV27 and TRBJ1-2, with TRBD1 matching 7 bases. Germline CDR1 and CDR2: MNHEY and SMNVEV (reference sequence). This CDR3 is 14 amino acids long. With V trimmed by 4 bases and J by 4 bases, 6 bases remained unmatched. In nucleotides, the CDR3 is TGTGCCAGCAGTTACAGGGGAGCAGGCTATGGCTACACCTTC. Translation: CASSYRGAGYGYTF.

The CDR3 reads CASSPGTGSLPGNTIYF. As DNA, the CDR3 is TGTGCCAGCAGCCCCGGGACAGGGTCCCTACCTGGAAACACCATATATTTT. The chain combines TRBV7-9 with TRBJ1-3, with TRBD1 identical over 9 bases. V shed 5 bases, J shed 2 bases, and the junction held 10 bases outside the gene matches. Per germline, CDR1 SEHNR and CDR2 FQNEAQ (reference sequence). The CDR3 has 17 amino acids. Drawing the rest from reference TRBV7-9 and TRBJ1-3, the complete variable domain is DTGVSQNPRHKITKRGQNVTFRCDPISEHNRLYWYRQTLGQGPEFLTYFQNEAQLEKSRLLSDRFSAERPKGSFSTLEIQRTEQGDSAMYLCASSPGTGSLPGNTIYFGEGSWLTVV.

This clone was detected a few times. This sequence joins TRBV27 and TRBJ1-6, with 7 bases that match TRBD1. The CDR3 totals 14 residues. Looked up from germline, CDR1 is MNHEY and CDR2 is SMNVEV (reference sequence). J was trimmed by 5 bases and V by 6 bases; bases with no gene match: 4. CDR3 nucleotide sequence: TGTGCCAGCAGGGAGGGACAGAATAATTCACCCCTCCACTTT. It is translated as CASREGQNNSPLHF.

This chain joins TRBV30 and TRBJ2-7; 7 bases line up with TRBD2. V lost 0 bases, J lost 1 base, and 3 bases stayed unmatched. Germline V lookup: CDR1 GTSNPN, CDR2 SVGIG (reference sequence). This CDR3 has 14 residues. CDR3 in DNA: TGTGCCTGGAGTGTACTAGCGCCATCCTACGAGCAGTACTTC. Its protein product is CAWSVLAPSYEQYF.

A single count supports this clone. The sample carries other DNA sequences with the same CDR3. The V call is TRBV28, the J call TRBJ2-5; D is unresolved. From germline, CDR1 is MDHEN and CDR2 SYDVKM. This CDR3 spans 13 amino acids. With 2 bases removed from V and 2 bases from J, the gap between germline ends came to 6 bases. DNA for the CDR3: TGTGCCAGCAGTTTAAATAGTCAAGAGACCCAGTACTTC. As protein: CASSLNSQETQYF.

This clone has a single count. The chain carries TRBV5-6 and TRBJ1-1, with D perhaps matching TRBD1 (5 bases). Germline values: CDR1 SGHDT, CDR2 YYEEEE. The CDR3 is 15 residues long. V gave up 3 bases and J gave up 3 bases, with 15 bases separating them. CDR3 in DNA: TGTGCCAGCAGCTCAGCGGGGGTTCAGGACACTGAAGCTTTCTTT. As protein: CASSSAGVQDTEAFF.

DNA for the CDR3: TGCGCCAGCAGCTTGGTTCAGGGGGCATGGACTGAAGCTTTCTTT. This gives the protein CASSLVQGAWTEAFF. The chain links TRBV5-1 to TRBJ1-1, with 8 bases aligning to TRBD1. CDR3 size: 15 residues. From germline, CDR1 is SGHRS and CDR2 YFSETQ. The V and J ends lost 0 bases and 5 bases, in that order; junction bases with no gene match: 6. The full variable domain, with the rest looked up from reference TRBV5-1 and TRBJ1-1, is KAGVTQTPRYLIKTRGQQVTLSCSPISGHRSVSWYQQTPGQGLQFLFEYFSETQRNKGNFPGRFSGRQFSNSRSEMNVSTLELGDSALYLCASSLVQGAWTEAFFGQGTRLTVV.

The V gene is TRBV11-3, the J gene TRBJ2-7, with D perhaps matching TRBD1 (6 bases). V was pared by 6 bases and J by 7 bases, with 13 bases between. Germline values: CDR1 SGHNT, CDR2 YENEEA. The CDR3 runs 12 residues. The DNA of the CDR3 is TGTGCCAGCAGTAAACAGGGTGAAGAGCAGTACTTC. Protein sequence: CASSKQGEEQYF. Full variable domain (rest looked up from reference TRBV11-3 and TRBJ2-7): EAGVVQSPRYKIIEKKQPVAFWCNPISGHNTLYWYLQNLGQGPELLIRYENEEAVDDSQLPKDRFSAERLKGVDSTLKIQPAELGDSAVYLCASSKQGEEQYFGPGTRLTVT.

V is TRBV13 and J is TRBJ2-5, with 11 bases that match TRBD2. CDR1 is PRHDT, CDR2 FYEKMQ, per germline (reference sequence). This CDR3 spans 16 amino acids. Trimming removed 0 bases from V and 5 bases from J; junction bases left unmatched: 5. CDR3 sequence: CASSLGLAGVQETQYF. The CDR3 region has the DNA TGTGCCAGCAGCTTAGGACTAGCGGGAGTCCAGGAGACCCAGTACTTC.

This clone is a singleton in its sample. The CDR3 coding sequence is TGTGCCAGCAGTTACGAGGGTGAGCAGTTCTTC. The encoded protein is CASSYEGEQFF. The chain has TRBV6-5 and TRBJ2-1; tentatively, D is TRBD2 (5 bases). V shed 2 bases and J shed 9 bases, with 5 bases lying between them. CDR3 length: 11 amino acids. Germline V gives CDR1 MNHEY, CDR2 SVGAGI.

There are a few counts of this clone. The chain has TRBV10-1 and TRBJ2-3; D ambiguous. This CDR3 is built from 12 residues. Germline assignment: CDR1 WNHNN and CDR2 SYGVQD (reference sequence). Trimming took 3 bases from V and 6 from J, leaving 7 bases between them. CDR3 nucleotide sequence: TGCGCCAGCAGTGATGTAGCTGATACGCAGTATTTT. The encoded protein is CASSDVADTQYF.

The chain combines TRBV5-1 with TRBJ2-7; no clear D gene. CDR1 and CDR2 from the germline V gene are SGHRS and YFSETQ. The CDR3 runs to 17 residues. Trimming removed 0 bases from V and 4 bases from J, with 20 bases in between. CDR3 loop: CASSLVGDRYTSYEQYF. The DNA for the CDR3 is TGCGCCAGCAGCTTGGTGGGCGACCGCTATACGTCTTACGAGCAGTACTTC.

V gene TRBV5-1 combines with J gene TRBJ2-7, with D perhaps TRBD2 (5 bases). This CDR3 has 14 amino acids. Germline assignment: CDR1 SGHRS and CDR2 YFSETQ. Trimming pared 2 bases from V and 3 bases from J, leaving 12 bases between. The CDR3 nucleotides read TGCGCCAGCAGCTTAGTGGAAGGGAGCTACGAGCAGTACTTC. This gives the protein CASSLVEGSYEQYF.